One T cell receptor beta chain is described in this entry. Per the study methods: Researchers report that nucleated cell counts were estimated from reference gene primer amplification. Using immunoSEQ multiplex PCR, the repertoire was profiled, and TCRdb retains in-frame clones only, with some absent. That table is the source of V, J and clone size, and D and trimming were worked out from the DNA. The table includes under 200,000 clones, approximately 80% detected once. This record belongs to a study of blood T cell repertoires in COVID-19. Study at large: The United States, Italy and Spain were the sources of the acute and convalescent COVID-19 samples. T cells, B-cell-depleted T cells, or PBMCs supplied cDNA or gDNA.

The V and J ends lost 4 bases and 4 bases, in that order; junction bases with no gene match: 11. Looked up from germline, CDR1 is SGHTA and CDR2 is FQGNSA. The CDR3 sequence is 17 residues long. This chain links TRBV7-2 with TRBJ2-7; 12 nucleotides align to TRBD2. The sequence came from a human donor in a cohort sampled during active COVID-19. The sample was peripheral blood. CDR3 sequence: CASSSPVLAGGRYEQYF. The CDR3 bases are TGTGCCAGCAGCTCTCCTGTACTAGCGGGAGGAAGGTACGAGCAGTACTTC.